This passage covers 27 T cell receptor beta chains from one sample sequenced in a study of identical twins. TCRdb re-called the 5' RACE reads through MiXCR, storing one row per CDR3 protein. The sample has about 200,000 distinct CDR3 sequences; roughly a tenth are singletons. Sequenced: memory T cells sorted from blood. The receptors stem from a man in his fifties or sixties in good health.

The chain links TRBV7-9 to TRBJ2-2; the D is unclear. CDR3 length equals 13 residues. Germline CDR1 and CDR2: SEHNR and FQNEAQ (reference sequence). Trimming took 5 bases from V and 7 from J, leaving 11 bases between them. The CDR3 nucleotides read TGTGCCAGCAGCCCGGACCACGACGGGGAGCTGTTTTTT. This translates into CASSPDHDGELFF.

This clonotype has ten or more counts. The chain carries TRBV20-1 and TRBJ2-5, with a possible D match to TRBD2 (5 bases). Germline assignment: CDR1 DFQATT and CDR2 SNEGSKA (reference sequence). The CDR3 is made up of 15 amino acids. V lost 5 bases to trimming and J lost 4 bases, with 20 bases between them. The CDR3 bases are TGCAGTGCTGAGCTGGCGCGGGTGGCCCGAGAGACCCAGTACTTC. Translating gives CSAELARVARETQYF.

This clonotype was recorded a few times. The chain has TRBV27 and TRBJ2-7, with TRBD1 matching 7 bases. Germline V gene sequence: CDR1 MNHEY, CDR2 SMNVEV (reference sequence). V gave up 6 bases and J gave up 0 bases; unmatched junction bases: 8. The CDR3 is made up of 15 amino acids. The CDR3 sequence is CASSPTTGSSYEQYF. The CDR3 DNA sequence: TGTGCCAGCAGCCCCACGACAGGGAGCTCCTACGAGCAGTACTTC.

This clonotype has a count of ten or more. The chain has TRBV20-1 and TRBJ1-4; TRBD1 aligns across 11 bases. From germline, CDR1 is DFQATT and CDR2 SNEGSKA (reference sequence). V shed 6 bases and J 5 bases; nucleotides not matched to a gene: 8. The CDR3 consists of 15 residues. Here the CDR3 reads CSAPRTGGVNEKLFF. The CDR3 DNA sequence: TGCAGTGCACCGCGGACAGGGGGCGTCAATGAAAAACTGTTTTTT.

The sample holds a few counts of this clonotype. The CDR3 loop reads CAISEPPRQPLHF. The CDR3 nucleotides are TGTGCCATCAGTGAGCCCCCCAGACAACCCCTCCACTTT. V and J are TRBV10-3 and TRBJ1-6; D gene ambiguous. Germline values: CDR1 ENHRY, CDR2 SYGVKD. The CDR3 has 13 residues. Trimming pared 2 bases from V and 12 bases from J, leaving 11 bases between.

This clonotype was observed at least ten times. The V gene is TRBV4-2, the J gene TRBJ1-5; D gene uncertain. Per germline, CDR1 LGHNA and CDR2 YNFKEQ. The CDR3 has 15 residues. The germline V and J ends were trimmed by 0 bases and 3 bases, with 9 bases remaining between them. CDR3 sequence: CASSQDQGYNQPQHF. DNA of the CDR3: TGTGCCAGCAGCCAAGACCAAGGCTACAATCAGCCCCAGCATTTT.

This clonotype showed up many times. CDR3 protein: CAISEWDRGNTEAFF. The CDR3 coding sequence is TGTGCCATCAGTGAGTGGGACAGGGGAAACACTGAAGCTTTCTTT. The chain has TRBV10-3 and TRBJ1-1; 10 nucleotides match TRBD1. This CDR3 has 15 amino acids. With V trimmed by 1 base and J by 2 bases, 1 base remained unmatched. Germline CDR1 and CDR2: ENHRY and SYGVKD.

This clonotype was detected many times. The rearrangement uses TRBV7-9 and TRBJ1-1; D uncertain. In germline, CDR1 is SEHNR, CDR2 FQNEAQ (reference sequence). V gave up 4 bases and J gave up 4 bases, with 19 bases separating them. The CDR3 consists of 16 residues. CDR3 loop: CASSSGPQTRSTEAFF. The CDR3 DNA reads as TGTGCCAGCAGCTCCGGTCCACAGACTAGGAGCACTGAAGCTTTCTTT.

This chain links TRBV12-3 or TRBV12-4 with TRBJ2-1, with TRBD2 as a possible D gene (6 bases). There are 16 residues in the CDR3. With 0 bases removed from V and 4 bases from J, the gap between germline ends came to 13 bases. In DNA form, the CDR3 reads TGTGCCAGCAGTTTAGCGTTGGGCGGGGATTACAATGAGCAGTTCTTC. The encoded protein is CASSLALGGDYNEQFF.

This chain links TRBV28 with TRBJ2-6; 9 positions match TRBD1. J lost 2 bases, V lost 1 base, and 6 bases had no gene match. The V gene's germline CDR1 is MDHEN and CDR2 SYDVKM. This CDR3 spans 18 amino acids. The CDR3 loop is CASSLSGQGGAGANVLTF. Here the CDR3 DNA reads TGTGCCAGCAGTTTATCGGGACAGGGAGGAGCTGGGGCCAACGTCCTGACTTTC.

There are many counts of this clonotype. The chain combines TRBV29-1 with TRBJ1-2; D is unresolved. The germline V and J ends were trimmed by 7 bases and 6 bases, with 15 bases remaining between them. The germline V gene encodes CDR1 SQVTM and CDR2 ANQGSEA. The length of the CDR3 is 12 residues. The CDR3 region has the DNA TGCAGCGCTGGGAGGGAAGCTGATGGCTACACCTTC. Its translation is CSAGREADGYTF.

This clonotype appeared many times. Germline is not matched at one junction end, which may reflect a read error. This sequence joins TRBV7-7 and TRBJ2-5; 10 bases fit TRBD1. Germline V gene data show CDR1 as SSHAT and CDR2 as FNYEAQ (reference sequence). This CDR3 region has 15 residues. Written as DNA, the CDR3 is TGTGCTAGCAGCCCCAATGACAGGGGGCTCGAGACCCAGTACTTC. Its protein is CASSPNDRGLETQYF.

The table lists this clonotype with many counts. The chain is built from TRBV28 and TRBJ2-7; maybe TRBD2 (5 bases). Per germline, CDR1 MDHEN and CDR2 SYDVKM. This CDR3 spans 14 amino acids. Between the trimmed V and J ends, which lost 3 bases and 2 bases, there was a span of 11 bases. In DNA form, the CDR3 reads TGTGCCAGCAGTTTCAGTCTGACTACCTACGAGCAGTACTTC. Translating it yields CASSFSLTTYEQYF.

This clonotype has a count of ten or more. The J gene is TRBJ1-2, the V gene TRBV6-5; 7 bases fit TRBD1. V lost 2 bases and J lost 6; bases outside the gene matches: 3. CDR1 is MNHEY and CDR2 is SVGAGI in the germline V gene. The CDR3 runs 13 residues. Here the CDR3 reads CASSYRQGNGYTF. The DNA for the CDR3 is TGTGCCAGCAGTTACCGACAGGGAAATGGCTACACCTTC.

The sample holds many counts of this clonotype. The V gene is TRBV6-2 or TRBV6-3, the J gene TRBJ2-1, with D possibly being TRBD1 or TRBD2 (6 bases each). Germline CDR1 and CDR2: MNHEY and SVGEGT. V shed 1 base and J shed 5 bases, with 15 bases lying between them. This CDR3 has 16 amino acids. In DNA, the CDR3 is TGTGCCAGCAGTTACTATAGGGGGACTTTAAACAATGAGCAGTTCTTC. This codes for CASSYYRGTLNNEQFF.

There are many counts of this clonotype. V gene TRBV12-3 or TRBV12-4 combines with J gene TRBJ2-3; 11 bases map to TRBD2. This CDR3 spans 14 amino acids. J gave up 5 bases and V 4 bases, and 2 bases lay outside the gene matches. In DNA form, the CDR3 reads TGTGCCAGCAGTTCTAGCGGGAGGCTAGATACGCAGTATTTT. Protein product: CASSSSGRLDTQYF.

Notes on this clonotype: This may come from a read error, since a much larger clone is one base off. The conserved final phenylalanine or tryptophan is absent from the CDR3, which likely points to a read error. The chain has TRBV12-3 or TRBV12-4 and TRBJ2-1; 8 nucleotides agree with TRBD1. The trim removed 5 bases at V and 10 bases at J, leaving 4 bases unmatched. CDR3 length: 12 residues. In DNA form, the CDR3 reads TGTGCCAGCAGTCGGACAGGGAACGAGCAGTTCTCC. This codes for CASSRTGNEQFS.

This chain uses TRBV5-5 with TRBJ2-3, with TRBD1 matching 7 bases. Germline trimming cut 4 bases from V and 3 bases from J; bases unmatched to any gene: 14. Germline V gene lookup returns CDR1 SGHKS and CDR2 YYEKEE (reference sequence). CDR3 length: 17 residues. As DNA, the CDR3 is TGTGCCAGCAGCCCGGGGTTAGGGGGCAGGATGACAGATACGCAGTATTTT. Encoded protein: CASSPGLGGRMTDTQYF.

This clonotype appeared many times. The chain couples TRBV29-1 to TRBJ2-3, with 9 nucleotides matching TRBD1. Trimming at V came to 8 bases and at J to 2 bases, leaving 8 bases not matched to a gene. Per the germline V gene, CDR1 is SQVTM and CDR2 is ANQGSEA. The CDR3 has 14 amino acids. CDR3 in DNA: TGCAGCACAAGACAGGGGGGCGTCACAGATACGCAGTATTTT. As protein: CSTRQGGVTDTQYF.

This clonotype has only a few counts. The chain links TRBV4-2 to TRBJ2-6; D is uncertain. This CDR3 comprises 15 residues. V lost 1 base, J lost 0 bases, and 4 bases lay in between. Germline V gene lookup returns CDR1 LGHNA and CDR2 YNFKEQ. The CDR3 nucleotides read TGTGCCAGCAGCCAAGGGTCCTCTGGGGCCAACGTCCTGACTTTC. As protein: CASSQGSSGANVLTF.

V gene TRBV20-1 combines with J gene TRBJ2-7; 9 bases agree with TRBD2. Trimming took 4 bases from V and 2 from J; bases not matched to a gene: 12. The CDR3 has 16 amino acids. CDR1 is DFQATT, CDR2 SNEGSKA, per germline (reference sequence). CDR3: CSATRLAALNTYEQYF. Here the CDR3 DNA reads TGCAGTGCTACACGACTAGCGGCTCTAAATACCTACGAGCAGTACTTC.

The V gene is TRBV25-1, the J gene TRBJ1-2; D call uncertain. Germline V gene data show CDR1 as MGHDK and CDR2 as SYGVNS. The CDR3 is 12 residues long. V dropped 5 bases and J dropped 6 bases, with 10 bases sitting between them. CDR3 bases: TGTGCCAGCAGTACGATGGTAGATGGCTACACCTTC. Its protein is CASSTMVDGYTF.

The CDR3 nucleotides are TGTGCCACCAGCAGAGTCGCAGGGTTTAATTCACCCCTCCACTTT. Amino acids: CATSRVAGFNSPLHF. V is TRBV15 and J is TRBJ1-6, with D possibly being TRBD1 (5 bases). V lost 1 base to trimming and J lost 6 bases, with 10 bases between them. The CDR3 runs 15 residues. The V gene's germline CDR1 is LNHNV and CDR2 YYDKDF (reference sequence).

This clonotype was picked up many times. CDR3 residues: CASSYSSVGNTEAFF. The CDR3, as DNA: TGTGCCAGCAGTTACTCGTCAGTCGGGAACACTGAAGCTTTCTTT. The chain joins TRBV6-5 to TRBJ1-1; D uncertain. Per the germline V gene, CDR1 is MNHEY and CDR2 is SVGAGI. There are 15 residues in the CDR3. The V gene lost 0 bases and the J gene lost 1 base, with 9 bases spanning the gap.

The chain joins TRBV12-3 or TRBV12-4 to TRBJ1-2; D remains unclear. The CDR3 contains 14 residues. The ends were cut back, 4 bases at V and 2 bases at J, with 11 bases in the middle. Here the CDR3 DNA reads TGTGCCAGCAGTTGGGATCTCGGGAACTATGGCTACACCTTC. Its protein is CASSWDLGNYGYTF.

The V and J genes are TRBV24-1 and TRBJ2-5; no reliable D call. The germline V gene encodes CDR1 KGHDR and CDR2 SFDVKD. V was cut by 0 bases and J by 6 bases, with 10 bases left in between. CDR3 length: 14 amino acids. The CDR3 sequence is CATSDLPRIQTQYF. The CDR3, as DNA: TGTGCCACCAGTGATTTGCCCAGAATCCAGACCCAGTACTTC.

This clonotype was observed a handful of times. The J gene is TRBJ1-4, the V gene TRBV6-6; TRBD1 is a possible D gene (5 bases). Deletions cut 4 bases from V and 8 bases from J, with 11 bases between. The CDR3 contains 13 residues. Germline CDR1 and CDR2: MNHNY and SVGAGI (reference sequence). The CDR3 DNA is TGTGCCAGCAGTTGGGGGTTGGGGGAAAAACTGTTTTTT. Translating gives CASSWGLGEKLFF.